One sample yielded the 12 T cell receptor beta chains listed below, sequenced in a study of T cell repertoires in cytomegalovirus infection (dated by TCRdb to between 2018 and 2021). TCRdb lists the instrument as Illumina HiSeq 1500. TCRdb passed the public sequencing reads through fastp at Q25 and MiXCR, retaining productive beta sequences. CDR3 protein duplicates are merged, each entry listing the most common genes and DNA. Counted in this sample were approximately 700,000 distinct CDR3 sequences; about 40% of them appeared once. Of the sample, roughly 2.9% falls within the top ten clones. The sample taken for sequencing was PBMCs. Receptors originate from a human donor in good health (CMV status not recorded). Some clones in this sample may be carry-over from other donors' samples.

V and J are TRBV5-5 and TRBJ1-5; a weak D match, TRBD1 (6 bases). The V end lost 0 bases, the J end lost 0 bases, and 13 bases lay between the germline ends. The CDR3 extends over 17 amino acids. From germline, CDR1 is SGHKS and CDR2 YYEKEE (reference sequence). CDR3 sequence (DNA): TGTGCCAGCAGCTTGGGACAGGCAGTATATAGCAATCAGCCCCAGCATTTT. Its translation: CASSLGQAVYSNQPQHF. Variable domain in full (rest from reference TRBV5-5 and TRBJ1-5): DAGVTQSPTHLIKTRGQQVTLRCSPISGHKSVSWYQQVLGQGPQFIFQYYEKEERGRGNFPDRFSARQFPNYSSELNVNALLLGDSALYLCASSLGQAVYSNQPQHFGDGTRLSIL.

This clonotype was observed a few times. The V gene is TRBV7-2, the J gene TRBJ2-1; D ambiguous. Deletions cut 5 bases from V and 5 bases from J, with 13 bases between. CDR3 length equals 14 residues. Germline CDR1 is SGHTA and CDR2 is FQGNSA. The CDR3 DNA reads TGTGCCAGCAGCCCTACTCGGAATAACAATGAGCAGTTCTTC. Its translation: CASSPTRNNNEQFF.

This clonotype occurred a few times. This chain connects TRBV29-1 to TRBJ1-1, with D hard to call. Germline CDR1 is SQVTM and CDR2 is ANQGSEA. This CDR3 has 10 amino acids. V lost 4 bases and J 9 bases, leaving 9 bases between the germline ends. CDR3 nucleotides: TGCAGCGTTGGGGGTCAGCAAGCTTTCTTT. As protein: CSVGGQQAFF. Looking up the rest from reference TRBV29-1 and TRBJ1-1 gives the full variable domain: SAVISQKPSRDICQRGTSLTIQCQVDSQVTMMFWYRQQPGQSLTLIATANQGSEATYESGFVIDKFPISRPNLTFSTLTVSNMSPEDSSIYLCSVGGQQAFFGQGTRLTVV.

A note on this clonotype: An end of the junction does not agree with germline; a read error may underlie this. V and J are TRBV11-2 and TRBJ2-2, with 8 positions matching TRBD2. This CDR3 has 15 amino acids. CDR1 and CDR2 (germline): SGHAT, FQNNGV. The chain's CDR3 is CASSLFRAGAGVLFF. The CDR3 DNA follows: TGTGCCAGCAGCTTATTCCGAGCGGGAGCCGGGGTGCTGTTTTTT. Looking up the rest from reference TRBV11-2 and TRBJ2-2 gives the full variable domain: EAGVAQSPRYKIIEKRQSVAFWCNPISGHATLYWYQQILGQGPKLLIQFQNNGVVDDSQLPKDRFSAERLKGVDSTLKIQPAKLEDSAVYLCASSLFRAGAGVLFFGEGSRLTVL.

This rearrangement joins TRBV25-1 to TRBJ2-5; maybe TRBD2 (6 bases). There are 14 residues in the CDR3. Germline loops: CDR1 MGHDK, CDR2 SYGVNS. The V end was cut by 3 bases, the J end by 5 bases, with 13 bases between. The CDR3 sequence: CASSELTGDETQYF. DNA for the CDR3: TGTGCCAGCAGTGAGCTTACGGGGGATGAGACCCAGTACTTC. Full variable domain (outside the CDR3, taken from reference TRBV25-1 and TRBJ2-5): EADIYQTPRYLVIGTGKKITLECSQTMGHDKMYWYQQDPGMELHLIHYSYGVNSTEKGDLSSESTVSRIRTEHFPLTLESARPSHTSQYLCASSELTGDETQYFGPGTRLLVL.

The chain links TRBV11-2 to TRBJ1-5, with D unclear. CDR1 and CDR2 from the germline V gene are SGHAT and FQNNGV. This CDR3 is 13 amino acids long. The V end was cut by 0 bases, the J end by 6 bases, with 6 bases between. DNA of the CDR3: TGTGCCAGCAGCTTAGAGTCCGGTCAGCCCCAGCATTTT. Translated, it gives CASSLESGQPQHF. The variable domain in full, completed from reference TRBV11-2 and TRBJ1-5, reads EAGVAQSPRYKIIEKRQSVAFWCNPISGHATLYWYQQILGQGPKLLIQFQNNGVVDDSQLPKDRFSAERLKGVDSTLKIQPAKLEDSAVYLCASSLESGQPQHFGDGTRLSIL.

Only a few counts were recorded for this clonotype. In DNA form, the CDR3 reads TGTGCCAGCATCCCGCCGACAGTTTATACGCAGTATTTT. Its protein is CASIPPTVYTQYF. This rearrangement joins TRBV7-6 to TRBJ2-3; a weak D match, TRBD1 (5 bases). The CDR3 sequence is 13 residues long. Germline CDR1 is SGHVS and CDR2 is FNYEAQ. V was trimmed by 7 bases and J by 7 bases, leaving 15 bases between them.

The genes are TRBV5-1 and TRBJ1-2; maybe TRBD1 (5 bases). CDR1 is SGHRS and CDR2 is YFSETQ in the germline V gene. This CDR3 comprises 16 residues. The V gene lost 4 bases and the J gene lost 5 bases, with 21 bases spanning the gap. This CDR3 is CASSPATDPSVYGYTF. In DNA form, the CDR3 reads TGCGCCAGCAGCCCCGCGACAGATCCCTCAGTTTATGGCTACACCTTC.

The V call is TRBV28, the J call TRBJ1-5; TRBD1 agrees at 8 bases. Germline CDR1 reads MDHEN; CDR2 reads SYDVKM. The V gene end was trimmed by 2 bases and the J gene end by 0 bases; junction bases not matched to a gene: 6. The CDR3 is 17 amino acids. The CDR3 here is CASSLIQGVFSNQPQHF. The DNA for the CDR3 is TGTGCCAGCAGTTTAATACAGGGGGTTTTTAGCAATCAGCCCCAGCATTTT.

This rearrangement joins TRBV4-2 to TRBJ2-2; a weak D match, TRBD2 (6 bases). From germline, CDR1 is LGHNA and CDR2 YNFKEQ. The CDR3 is 15 amino acids. Between the trimmed V and J ends, which lost 1 base and 0 bases, there was a span of 6 bases. The CDR3 coding sequence is TGTGCCAGCAGCCAAGGCGGGGCGAACACCGGGGAGCTGTTTTTT. It yields the protein CASSQGGANTGELFF.

This clonotype appeared a few times. At one end the junction does not follow the germline gene, possibly because of a read error. The V and J genes are TRBV7-7 and TRBJ2-1; 9 nucleotides line up with TRBD2. The CDR3 consists of 15 residues. Per germline, CDR1 SSHAT and CDR2 FNYEAQ (reference sequence). The CDR3: CASSLQAGGYNEQFF. The CDR3 DNA sequence: TGTGCTAGCAGCTTACAAGCGGGAGGATACAATGAGCAGTTCTTC.

The chain couples TRBV5-8 to TRBJ1-1; D unresolved. The germline V gene has CDR1 SGHTS and CDR2 YDEGEE. The CDR3 length is 9 residues. Trimming pared 5 bases from V and 8 bases from J, leaving 4 bases between. The CDR3 region is CASRTEAFF. The CDR3 nucleotides read TGTGCCAGCAGGACCGAAGCTTTCTTT. Filled out from reference TRBV5-8 and TRBJ1-1, the complete variable domain reads EAGVTQSPTHLIKTRGQQATLRCSPISGHTSVYWYQQALGLGLQFLLWYDEGEERNRGNFPPRFSGRQFPNYSSELNVNALELEDSALYLCASRTEAFFGQGTRLTVV.